A single sample is the source of the 14 T cell receptor beta chains below, sequenced in a study of PD-1 blockade in classical Hodgkin lymphoma. Profiling relied on immunoSEQ multiplex PCR, and the TCRdb table lists in-frame clones only, not all of them. The data show 20,000 to 25,000 clones, with roughly 94% seen just once and roughly 5.1% held by the top ten. Time point: newly diagnosed, previously untreated cHL patient sample. Input material: peripheral blood mononuclear cells (PBMCs). Every receptor here comes from a human donor with classical Hodgkin lymphoma.

The V call is TRBV28, the J call TRBJ1-6; D ambiguous. The V end lost 6 bases, the J end lost 4 bases, and 16 bases lay between the germline ends. Germline V gene data show CDR1 as MDHEN and CDR2 as SYDVKM. The length of the CDR3 is 16 residues. The CDR3 DNA sequence: TGTGCCAGCAGAACTTCGGATGCAGTTTATAATTCACCCCTCCACTTT. This sequence encodes CASRTSDAVYNSPLHF.

The chain joins TRBV19 to TRBJ1-4; 10 bases match TRBD1. Germline lookup yields CDR1 LNHDA and CDR2 SQIVND (reference sequence). Unmatched junction bases numbered 10, after V lost 3 bases and J lost 0 bases. The CDR3 loop spans 19 amino acids. CDR3 sequence reads: CASSIDRGLHVATNEKLFF. The CDR3, as DNA: TGTGCCAGTAGTATTGACAGGGGGCTCCACGTCGCAACTAATGAAAAACTGTTTTTT.

The rearrangement uses TRBV7-6 and TRBJ2-5; D gene uncertain. This CDR3 is 11 amino acids long. Trimming removed 2 bases from V and 6 bases from J, with 4 bases in between. The V gene's germline CDR1 is SGHVS and CDR2 FNYEAQ. CDR3 residues: CASSLSQTQYF. The CDR3 nucleotides are TGTGCCAGCAGCTTAAGTCAGACCCAGTACTTC.

V gene TRBV20-1 combines with J gene TRBJ2-1, with TRBD1 matching over 9 bases. The J segment lost 9 bases and the V segment lost 7 bases, leaving 4 bases of the junction unmatched. Germline assignment: CDR1 DFQATT and CDR2 SNEGSKA (reference sequence). CDR3 length: 11 amino acids. The CDR3 sequence is CSGTGVSEQFF. The CDR3 DNA is TGCAGTGGGACAGGGGTCAGTGAGCAGTTCTTC.

V usage is TRBV27 and J usage is TRBJ2-3; a weak D match, TRBD2 (7 bases). Per the germline V gene, CDR1 is MNHEY and CDR2 is SMNVEV (reference sequence). Between the trimmed V and J ends, which lost 5 bases and 4 bases, there was a span of 28 bases. The length of the CDR3 is 19 residues. CDR3 in DNA: TGTGCCAGCAGTGTAAGACCCACGTCGCGAGGGGGGGCCGCAGATACGCAGTATTTT. Residues: CASSVRPTSRGGAADTQYF.

This sequence joins TRBV2 and TRBJ2-1; D may correspond to TRBD1 or TRBD2 (6 bases each). V dropped 3 bases and J dropped 14 bases, with 20 bases sitting between them. The CDR3 is 14 amino acids. Germline lookup yields CDR1 SNHLY and CDR2 FYNNEI. The CDR3 DNA reads as TGTGCCAGCAGTGACGATGCCGGGGGCCGAAGGGAGTTCTTC. This codes for CASSDDAGGRREFF.

The chain couples TRBV7-8 to TRBJ2-7, with 9 positions matching TRBD1. The CDR3 covers 14 residues. Germline values: CDR1 SGHVS, CDR2 FQNEAQ. With V trimmed by 4 bases and J by 4 bases, 5 bases remained unmatched. The CDR3 sequence: CASSSSTGGYEQYF. The CDR3 DNA reads TGTGCCAGCAGCTCGTCGACAGGGGGGTACGAGCAGTACTTC.

This clone was counted a single time. An end of the junction does not agree with germline; a read error may underlie this. The chain combines TRBV19 with TRBJ1-4; D unclear. The CDR3 contains 13 residues. CDR1 and CDR2 from the germline V gene are LNHDA and SQIVND (reference sequence). The CDR3 loop is CASSIERGEKLFF. CDR3 nucleotides: TGTGCCAGTAGCATAGAGAGAGGGGAAAAACTGTTTTTT.

In its sample, this clone was seen once. The V call is TRBV18, the J call TRBJ2-1; 7 nucleotides agree with TRBD1. Unmatched junction bases numbered 16, after V lost 1 base and J lost 4 bases. Germline-derived CDR1 and CDR2 are KGHSH and LQKENI. The CDR3 totals 19 residues. CDR3 coding DNA: TGTGCCAGCTCACCACTCGTGAGCATTTCGGGACAGAGTTACAATGAGCAGTTCTTC. Translation: CASSPLVSISGQSYNEQFF.

This chain links TRBV5-4 with TRBJ2-3; 11 bases align to TRBD1. V dropped 1 base and J dropped 2; count of bases not matched to a gene: 6. The V gene's germline CDR1 is SGHNT and CDR2 YYREEE (reference sequence). The CDR3 totals 17 residues. This CDR3 reads CASSLQGTGGPTDTQYF. The CDR3 coding sequence is TGTGCCAGCAGCTTGCAGGGGACAGGGGGACCCACAGATACGCAGTATTTT.

V is TRBV28 and J is TRBJ2-7; TRBD2 matches at 12 bases. The V and J ends lost 3 bases and 3 bases, in that order; junction bases with no gene match: 0. The CDR3 contains 14 residues. The germline V gene encodes CDR1 MDHEN and CDR2 SYDVKM. For the CDR3, the DNA is TGTGCCAGCAGTTTGACTAGCGGGGGCTACGAGCAGTACTTC. Protein sequence: CASSLTSGGYEQYF.

The chain recombines TRBV13 with TRBJ1-1; D is possibly TRBD1 (5 bases). The V end lost 6 bases, the J end lost 1 base, and 12 bases lay between the germline ends. The germline V gene has CDR1 PRHDT and CDR2 FYEKMQ (reference sequence). This CDR3 contains 14 residues. Here the CDR3 reads CASRSAGRNTEAFF. The CDR3 bases are TGTGCCAGCAGATCCGCAGGGAGGAACACTGAAGCTTTCTTT.

This chain connects TRBV30 to TRBJ1-2; D is uncertain. Deletions cut 2 bases from V and 8 bases from J, with 18 bases between. This CDR3 spans 14 amino acids. The germline CDR1 and CDR2 sequences are GTSNPN and SVGIG (reference sequence). The CDR3 spells CAWSLGSRAGGYTF. For the CDR3, the DNA is TGTGCCTGGAGTTTAGGATCTCGGGCGGGGGGCTACACCTTC.

V gene TRBV19 combines with J gene TRBJ1-4; 7 bases line up with TRBD1. The CDR3 length is 15 residues. The ends lost 0 bases at V and 6 bases at J; junction bases unmatched: 4. In germline, CDR1 is LNHDA, CDR2 SQIVND (reference sequence). The CDR3 spells CASSIDYRGHEKLFF. The CDR3 DNA sequence: TGTGCCAGTAGTATAGATTACAGGGGTCATGAAAAACTGTTTTTT.